The 30 T cell receptor beta chains below all came from one sample that was sequenced in a study of shared clonotypes between healthy human individuals. TCRdb keeps only in-frame clones here, not all; method: immunoSEQ multiplex PCR. The repertoire holds 950,000 to 1,100,000 clones, around 76% seen once, with 1.4% in the top ten. Sample: memory CD4+ T cells sorted from blood. Subset defined: CD45RA-negative fraction. The receptors here all came from a man aged 18 to 30 in good health.

This clone has a single count. The rearrangement joins TRBV19 to TRBJ1-6, with D unclear. The CDR3 has 13 amino acids. Per the germline V gene, CDR1 is LNHDA and CDR2 is SQIVND (reference sequence). V was pared by 11 bases and J by 0 bases, with 8 bases between. The CDR3 coding sequence is TGTGCCGCAAGTGACTCCTATAATTCACCCCTCCACTTT. It encodes CAASDSYNSPLHF.

About this clone itself: The same CDR3 arises from other DNA sequences in this sample as well. The V gene is TRBV11-2, the J gene TRBJ2-7; weak D call: TRBD2 (7 bases). CDR1 and CDR2 (germline): SGHAT, FQNNGV. Between the trimmed V and J ends, which lost 7 bases and 5 bases, there was a span of 21 bases. This CDR3 comprises 15 residues. The chain's CDR3 is CASNLGGAYFDEQYF. The CDR3 DNA reads TGTGCCAGCAACCTTGGGGGGGCCTACTTCGACGAGCAGTACTTC.

This clone was seen a handful of times. V gene TRBV27 combines with J gene TRBJ1-1, with D possibly TRBD1 on 6 matching bases. Germline assignment: CDR1 MNHEY and CDR2 SMNVEV (reference sequence). Trimming shortened V by 5 bases and J by 3 bases, and 22 bases separated the two germline ends. The CDR3 loop spans 17 amino acids. The DNA of the CDR3 is TGTGCCAGCAGTGGATCAAACCCGGACAGAAGAGACACTGAAGCTTTCTTT. Translating gives CASSGSNPDRRDTEAFF.

This CDR3 reads CSVTGLAGISYEQYF. CDR3 coding DNA: TGCAGCGTGACAGGACTAGCGGGGATCTCCTACGAGCAGTACTTC. The chain combines TRBV29-1 with TRBJ2-7, with 12 nucleotides matching TRBD2. The CDR3 loop spans 15 amino acids. V shed 6 bases, J shed 0 bases, and the junction held 6 bases outside the gene matches. Per germline, CDR1 SQVTM and CDR2 ANQGSEA.

The gene calls are TRBV20-1 and TRBJ2-5; the D is unclear. The CDR3 is made up of 11 amino acids. V lost 1 base, J lost 7 bases, and 7 bases lay in between. Germline assignment: CDR1 DFQATT and CDR2 SNEGSKA (reference sequence). The CDR3 DNA sequence: TGCAGTGCTAGAGGCGTAGGGACCCAGTACTTC. As protein: CSARGVGTQYF.

The chain combines TRBV11-2 with TRBJ2-1; D gene unclear. Between the trimmed V and J ends, which lost 0 bases and 4 bases, there was a span of 4 bases. The CDR3 contains 13 residues. Germline V CDR1 and CDR2: SGHAT, FQNNGV. The CDR3 reads CASSLDLYNEQFF. CDR3 nucleotide sequence: TGTGCCAGCAGCTTAGATCTGTACAATGAGCAGTTCTTC.

The chain joins TRBV7-9 to TRBJ1-1, with D possibly being TRBD1 (5 bases). This CDR3 contains 14 residues. V gave up 5 bases and J gave up 1 base, with 11 bases separating them. Germline V CDR1 and CDR2: SEHNR, FQNEAQ (reference sequence). For the CDR3, the DNA is TGTGCCAGCAGCAAAAATACAGGGAACACTGAAGCTTTCTTT. This translates into CASSKNTGNTEAFF.

The chain employs TRBV2 and TRBJ2-5; 8 nucleotides align to TRBD2. This CDR3 has 15 amino acids. With 4 bases clipped from V and 1 base from J, the junction kept 5 bases outside the gene matches. Germline V lookup: CDR1 SNHLY, CDR2 FYNNEI. CDR3 DNA: TGTGCCAGCAGTGTGGACGGGAGGGCCCAAGAGACCCAGTACTTC. Amino acids: CASSVDGRAQETQYF.

The chain uses TRBV14 and TRBJ1-1; a possible D gene is TRBD1 (6 bases). Germline CDR1 reads SGHDN; CDR2 reads FVKESK. This CDR3 spans 12 amino acids. The V end was cut by 4 bases, the J end by 11 bases, with 14 bases between. CDR3 DNA: TGTGCCAGCAGCCGGGCGACAGGTCGGGCTTTCTTT. It specifies CASSRATGRAFF. The full variable domain, in which reference TRBV14 and TRBJ1-1 provide the parts outside the CDR3, is EAGVTQFPSHSVIEKGQTVTLRCDPISGHDNLYWYRRVMGKEIKFLLHFVKESKQDESGMPNNRFLAERTGGTYSTLKVQPAELEDSGVYFCASSRATGRAFFGQGTRLTVV.

The chain links TRBV4-2 to TRBJ2-6; D unclear. Trimming pared 10 bases from V and 0 bases from J, leaving 13 bases between. Germline lookup yields CDR1 LGHNA and CDR2 YNFKEQ. The CDR3 is 15 residues long. CDR3 nucleotide sequence: TGTGCCACCAGTAGATTGGACTCTGGGGCCAACGTCCTGACTTTC. Amino acids: CATSRLDSGANVLTF.

The gene calls are TRBV2 and TRBJ2-7, with 10 bases that match TRBD2. Germline CDR1 SNHLY, CDR2 FYNNEI. The junction had 8 bases not matched to a gene; V was cut back by 6 bases and J by 3 bases. The CDR3 is made up of 15 amino acids. The chain's CDR3 is CASSEGVAGGYEQYF. CDR3 DNA: TGTGCCAGCAGCGAGGGGGTAGCGGGAGGCTACGAGCAGTACTTC.

V is TRBV10-3 and J is TRBJ1-2; 7 bases align to TRBD1. Germline V CDR1 and CDR2: ENHRY, SYGVKD. The junction had 7 bases not matched to a gene; V was cut back by 10 bases and J by 2 bases. The CDR3 sequence is 13 residues long. The CDR3 nucleotides are TGTGCCACGGCCGGGGACAGCAACTATGGCTACACCTTC. Translated: CATAGDSNYGYTF.

J is TRBJ2-4 and V is TRBV19; TRBD1 matches 7 bases. Trimming removed 3 bases from V and 0 bases from J; junction bases left unmatched: 5. CDR3 length equals 16 residues. Looked up from germline, CDR1 is LNHDA and CDR2 is SQIVND (reference sequence). CDR3 sequence reads: CASSIGQDVAKNIQYF. The DNA for the CDR3 is TGTGCCAGTAGTATCGGACAGGACGTAGCCAAAAACATTCAGTACTTC.

This chain links TRBV9 with TRBJ2-1; TRBD1 matches at 7 bases. The V and J ends lost 3 bases and 2 bases, in that order; junction bases with no gene match: 5. Germline CDR1 and CDR2: SGDLS and YYNGEE. This CDR3 is 15 amino acids long. The CDR3 region is CASSGGTDAYNEQFF. CDR3 bases: TGTGCCAGCAGCGGAGGGACAGATGCCTACAATGAGCAGTTCTTC.

This sequence joins TRBV5-4 and TRBJ2-7; 7 nucleotides match TRBD1. CDR3 length: 15 residues. Per the germline V gene, CDR1 is SGHNT and CDR2 is YYREEE (reference sequence). J gave up 3 bases and V 1 base, and 7 bases lay outside the gene matches. CDR3 in DNA: TGTGCCAGCAGCTTGTTAGGACAGGCCCTCTACGAGCAGTACTTC. Its protein product is CASSLLGQALYEQYF. The full variable domain, rest sourced from reference TRBV5-4 and TRBJ2-7, is ETGVTQSPTHLIKTRGQQVTLRCSSQSGHNTVSWYQQALGQGPQFIFQYYREEENGRGNFPPRFSGLQFPNYSSELNVNALELDDSALYLCASSLLGQALYEQYFGPGTRLTVT.

This clone was found once. The same CDR3 arises from other DNA sequences in this sample as well. The rearrangement uses TRBV4-3 and TRBJ1-6, with TRBD1 matching 7 bases. The CDR3 covers 15 residues. The J segment lost 7 bases and the V segment lost 1 base, leaving 4 bases of the junction unmatched. Looked up from germline, CDR1 is LGHNA and CDR2 is YSLEER. CDR3 protein: CASSQAQGFNSPLHF. In DNA, the CDR3 is TGCGCCAGCAGCCAAGCACAGGGGTTCAATTCACCCCTCCACTTT.

The chain joins TRBV7-2 to TRBJ2-7; TRBD2 agrees at 9 bases. This CDR3 spans 14 amino acids. Germline CDR1 SGHTA, CDR2 FQGNSA. J gave up 3 bases and V 7 bases, and 7 bases lay outside the gene matches. CDR3 nucleotide sequence: TGTGCCAGCACCAAGGGACTAGCATTCTACGAGCAGTACTTC. As protein: CASTKGLAFYEQYF.

J is TRBJ2-5 and V is TRBV7-2; 9 bases are a match to TRBD1. Trimming at V came to 7 bases and at J to 4 bases, leaving 7 bases not matched to a gene. The CDR3 runs to 14 residues. CDR1 is SGHTA, CDR2 FQGNSA, per germline. CDR3 nucleotides: TGTGCCAGCAACTTGGGACAGGGAGCAGAGACCCAGTACTTC. It yields the protein CASNLGQGAETQYF.

This chain joins TRBV7-8 and TRBJ2-7; maybe TRBD2 (6 bases). This CDR3 has 16 amino acids. Between the trimmed V and J ends, which lost 1 base and 4 bases, there was a span of 17 bases. The germline CDR1 and CDR2 sequences are SGHVS and FQNEAQ. CDR3 nucleotides: TGTGCCAGCAGCTTAGAGGGGCCCGGGAGTGTTTACGAGCAGTACTTC. This encodes CASSLEGPGSVYEQYF. Based on the CDR3 plus reference TRBV7-8 and TRBJ2-7, the full variable domain is GAGVSQSPRYKVAKRGQDVALRCDPISGHVSLFWYQQALGQGPEFLTYFQNEAQLDKSGLPSDRFFAERPEGSVSTLKIQRTQQEDSAVYLCASSLEGPGSVYEQYFGPGTRLTVT.

The rearrangement uses TRBV10-3 and TRBJ2-3, with D tentatively TRBD2 (6 bases). Trimming pared 0 bases from V and 1 base from J, leaving 11 bases between. The CDR3 runs 16 residues. Germline CDR1 is ENHRY and CDR2 is SYGVKD. CDR3 region: CAISESTASGTDTQYF. The CDR3 coding sequence is TGTGCCATCAGTGAGTCGACGGCTAGCGGCACAGATACGCAGTATTTT.

This clone was observed a handful of times. This chain joins TRBV6-1 and TRBJ1-4; TRBD1 might be the D (5 bases). V lost 7 bases and J lost 0, with 12 bases in between. Germline V CDR1 and CDR2: MNHNS, SASEGT. CDR3 length equals 15 residues. The CDR3 region is CASNRDAATNEKLFF. CDR3 nucleotide sequence: TGTGCCAGCAATCGGGACGCCGCAACTAATGAAAAACTGTTTTTT.

V and J are TRBV29-1 and TRBJ1-4, with 8 bases fitting TRBD1. This CDR3 comprises 15 residues. V was pared by 3 bases and J by 4 bases, with 7 bases of the junction left unmatched. Germline CDR1 SQVTM, CDR2 ANQGSEA. Here the CDR3 DNA reads TGCAGCGTTGATCCGTTTGACAGGGGTAATGAAAAACTGTTTTTT. It specifies CSVDPFDRGNEKLFF. Drawing the rest from reference TRBV29-1 and TRBJ1-4, the complete variable domain is SAVISQKPSRDICQRGTSLTIQCQVDSQVTMMFWYRQQPGQSLTLIATANQGSEATYESGFVIDKFPISRPNLTFSTLTVSNMSPEDSSIYLCSVDPFDRGNEKLFFGSGTQLSVL.

The sample holds one count of this clone. CDR3 DNA sequence: TGTGCCAGCAGTGGGGGGCCCCTAGGATCCTACGAGCAGTACTTC. Translating gives CASSGGPLGSYEQYF. The chain has TRBV6-1 and TRBJ2-7; maybe TRBD1 (6 bases). The V gene lost 4 bases and the J gene lost 1 base, with 14 bases spanning the gap. CDR1 MNHNS and CDR2 SASEGT come from the germline V gene. This CDR3 is 15 amino acids long.

The chain combines TRBV6-5 with TRBJ2-4, with TRBD1 as a possible D gene (6 bases). The V end was cut by 6 bases, the J end by 0 bases, with 12 bases between. Per germline, CDR1 MNHEY and CDR2 SVGAGI. CDR3 length equals 15 residues. The CDR3 nucleotides are TGTGCCAGCAGGGACGCAGGGGTAGCCAAAAACATTCAGTACTTC. Its translation is CASRDAGVAKNIQYF.

Turning to this clone: The same CDR3 can be traced to other DNA sequences in this sample. The J gene is TRBJ2-2, the V gene TRBV4-1; D is perhaps TRBD2 (6 bases). CDR3 length: 13 amino acids. Trimming took 1 base from V and 8 from J, leaving 8 bases between them. The V gene's germline CDR1 is MGHRA and CDR2 YSYEKL. CDR3 sequence: CASSQGGLGELFF. In DNA, the CDR3 is TGCGCCAGCAGCCAAGGCGGACTAGGGGAGCTGTTTTTT.

V gene TRBV6-6 combines with J gene TRBJ2-7; D is possibly TRBD1 or TRBD2 (5 bases each). Trimming removed 0 bases at V and 5 bases at J, with 11 bases between. In germline, CDR1 is MNHNY, CDR2 SVGAGI (reference sequence). The CDR3 loop spans 14 amino acids. The CDR3 nucleotides are TGTGCCAGCAGTTACTCCGAGGGGACCCACGAGCAGTACTTC. It yields the protein CASSYSEGTHEQYF.

The V gene is TRBV5-1, the J gene TRBJ2-3, with TRBD1 matching 7 bases. The CDR3 consists of 16 residues. The ends lost 4 bases at V and 5 bases at J; junction bases unmatched: 13. Germline CDR1 reads SGHRS; CDR2 reads YFSETQ. CDR3: CASSLDSTGAGDTQYF. The CDR3, as DNA: TGCGCCAGCAGCCTCGACTCAACAGGGGCTGGAGATACGCAGTATTTT.

This chain uses TRBV4-1 with TRBJ2-7, with 12 bases aligning to TRBD2. The V segment lost 3 bases and the J segment 3 bases; nucleotides outside the gene matches: 6. Germline V gives CDR1 MGHRA, CDR2 YSYEKL. The CDR3 length is 16 residues. CDR3 DNA sequence: TGCGCCAGCAGCCAGGCTAGCGGGAGGGAGGGCTACGAGCAGTACTTC. Translated: CASSQASGREGYEQYF.

V gene TRBV4-1 combines with J gene TRBJ2-5; TRBD1 matches 10 bases. After removal of 0 bases from V and 5 bases from J, the junction contained 6 bases not matched to a gene. The CDR3 has 16 residues. Germline V gene sequence: CDR1 MGHRA, CDR2 YSYEKL. The CDR3 is CASSQDPGQGRETQYF. CDR3 bases: TGCGCCAGCAGCCAAGATCCGGGACAGGGGCGGGAGACCCAGTACTTC.

This rearrangement joins TRBV29-1 to TRBJ2-6; D ambiguous. Germline CDR1 SQVTM, CDR2 ANQGSEA. CDR3 size: 12 residues. The V end was cut by 3 bases, the J end by 4 bases, with 4 bases between. As DNA, the CDR3 is TGCAGCGTTGAGATCGGGGCCAACGTCCTGACTTTC. Protein: CSVEIGANVLTF.